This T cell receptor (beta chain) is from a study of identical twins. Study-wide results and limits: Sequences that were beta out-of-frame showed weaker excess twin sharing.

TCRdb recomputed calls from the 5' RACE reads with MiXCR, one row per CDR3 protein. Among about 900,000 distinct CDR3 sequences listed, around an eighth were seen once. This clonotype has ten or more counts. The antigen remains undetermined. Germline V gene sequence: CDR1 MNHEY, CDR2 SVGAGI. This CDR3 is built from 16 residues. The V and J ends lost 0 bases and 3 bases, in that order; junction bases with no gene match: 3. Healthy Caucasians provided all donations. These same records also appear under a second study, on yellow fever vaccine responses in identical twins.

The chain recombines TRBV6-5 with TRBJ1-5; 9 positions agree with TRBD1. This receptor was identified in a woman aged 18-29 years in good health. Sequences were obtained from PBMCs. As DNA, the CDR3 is TGTGCCAGCAGTTACTCGCACAGGGGGCACAATCAGCCCCAGCATTTT. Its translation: CASSYSHRGHNQPQHF.